This paragraph reports one TCR beta chain. This sample was taken from a study of blood T cells in healthy people across ages. Extractions gave at least 5 micrograms of total RNA per sample. After removal of 2 bases from V and 4 bases from J, the junction contained 9 bases not matched to a gene. The length of the CDR3 is 17 residues. It was with a sample-barcoded 5' primer and a J-beta primer mix that a second PCR of about 6 to 11 cycles was run. Using its own MiXCR run on the 5' RACE reads, TCRdb lists one record per CDR3 protein. The sample records 920,000 or so distinct CDR3 sequences, 40% to 55% being singletons.

J is TRBJ1-5 and V is TRBV12-3 or TRBV12-4, with TRBD1 identical over 9 bases. This receptor was identified in a woman in her sixties in good health. Sequenced material: blood. CDR3: CASSLTTGGSRNQPQHF. The CDR3 DNA reads as TGTGCCAGCAGTTTAACCACAGGGGGCTCCCGAAATCAGCCCCAGCATTTT.